Presented here are 31 T cell receptor beta chains from one specimen sequenced in a study of shared clonotypes between healthy human individuals. Generated by immunoSEQ multiplex PCR, the TCRdb table keeps only in-frame clones and is missing some. The data contain some 1.5 million clones, roughly 96% of them singletons. The sequenced sample was naive CD4+ T cells sorted from blood. Subset described: CD45RA+ positively selected. Receptors were obtained from a man aged 25 to 40 in good health.

For the CDR3, the DNA is TGTGCCAGCAGTTATACTAGCGCGCTCTCCTACGAGCAGTACTTC. Translation: CASSYTSALSYEQYF. The J gene is TRBJ2-7, the V gene TRBV6-5; 7 nucleotides line up with TRBD2. The junction had 5 bases not matched to a gene; V was cut back by 3 bases and J by 0 bases. This CDR3 spans 15 amino acids. CDR1 MNHEY and CDR2 SVGAGI come from the germline V gene.

This clone has only one observation. The V call is TRBV18, the J call TRBJ2-1; TRBD2 matches at 7 bases. This CDR3 has 15 residues. Trimming cost V 1 base and J 7 bases; bases outside gene matches: 7. The V gene's germline CDR1 is KGHSH and CDR2 LQKENI. The CDR3: CASSPQRLGGNEQFF. The CDR3 DNA is TGTGCCAGCTCACCACAGAGACTCGGGGGGAATGAGCAGTTCTTC.

The chain carries TRBV5-1 and TRBJ2-1, with TRBD1 as a possible D gene (6 bases). Germline CDR1 is SGHRS and CDR2 is YFSETQ. The CDR3 has 19 residues. V gave up 0 bases and J gave up 7 bases, with 26 bases separating them. DNA for the CDR3: TGCGCCAGCAGCTTGGTCGGGCAGGGGTCGTCTAGGTGGACGAATGAGCAGTTCTTC. Protein product: CASSLVGQGSSRWTNEQFF. Drawing the rest from reference TRBV5-1 and TRBJ2-1, the complete variable domain is KAGVTQTPRYLIKTRGQQVTLSCSPISGHRSVSWYQQTPGQGLQFLFEYFSETQRNKGNFPGRFSGRQFSNSRSEMNVSTLELGDSALYLCASSLVGQGSSRWTNEQFFGPGTRLTVL.

The CDR3: CASSLVTSGRNEQFF. CDR3 coding DNA: TGTGCCAGCAGTTTAGTGACTAGCGGGAGGAATGAGCAGTTCTTC. The chain employs TRBV27 and TRBJ2-1; 13 bases are shared with TRBD2. CDR3 length: 15 amino acids. The germline V gene encodes CDR1 MNHEY and CDR2 SMNVEV (reference sequence). V lost 2 bases, J lost 7 bases, and 2 bases stayed unmatched.

The table lists this clone with a few counts. This sequence joins TRBV27 and TRBJ2-7; 8 nucleotides agree with TRBD2. The V gene end was trimmed by 6 bases and the J gene end by 4 bases; junction bases not matched to a gene: 17. CDR3 length: 17 residues. Germline CDR1 and CDR2: MNHEY and SMNVEV (reference sequence). CDR3 nucleotide sequence: TGTGCCAGCAGAGAACTAGCGGAGCTCGGTGGTCGGTACGAGCAGTACTTC. This encodes CASRELAELGGRYEQYF.

The CDR3 DNA is TGCGCCAGCTATACTCCGGGACTAACCACAGATACGCAGTATTTT. Its protein product is CASYTPGLTTDTQYF. J is TRBJ2-3 and V is TRBV5-1; 7 bases map to TRBD2. The CDR3 extends over 15 amino acids. Per germline, CDR1 SGHRS and CDR2 YFSETQ. The junction had 10 bases not matched to a gene; V was cut back by 7 bases and J by 2 bases. Looking up the rest from reference TRBV5-1 and TRBJ2-3 gives the full variable domain: KAGVTQTPRYLIKTRGQQVTLSCSPISGHRSVSWYQQTPGQGLQFLFEYFSETQRNKGNFPGRFSGRQFSNSRSEMNVSTLELGDSALYLCASYTPGLTTDTQYFGPGTRLTVL.

The gene calls are TRBV7-9 and TRBJ2-5; D unclear. The V and J ends lost 1 base and 2 bases respectively, with 17 bases between them. CDR3 size: 17 residues. Germline CDR1 is SEHNR and CDR2 is FQNEAQ (reference sequence). The DNA for the CDR3 is TGTGCCAGCAGCTTAGAGAGTGCACCTGATACGCAAGAGACCCAGTACTTC. Its protein product is CASSLESAPDTQETQYF.

This chain joins TRBV18 and TRBJ2-3; D remains ambiguous. In germline, CDR1 is KGHSH, CDR2 LQKENI. The CDR3 totals 14 residues. Deletions cut 2 bases from V and 1 base from J, with 7 bases between. CDR3 DNA: TGTGCCAGCTCACCATATTCGGGCACAGATACGCAGTATTTT. Its protein product is CASSPYSGTDTQYF.

The V and J genes are TRBV6-1 and TRBJ2-1; TRBD2 might be the D (6 bases). V was cut by 2 bases and J by 3 bases, with 11 bases left in between. The CDR3 spans 15 residues. The V gene's germline CDR1 is MNHNS and CDR2 SASEGT. CDR3 in DNA: TGTGCCAGCAGTGAATTGGGCGGGGTCTACAATGAGCAGTTCTTC. This sequence encodes CASSELGGVYNEQFF.

V and J are TRBV9 and TRBJ2-3; TRBD1 agrees at 9 bases. V lost 0 bases and J lost 2; bases outside the gene matches: 1. CDR3 length: 15 amino acids. CDR1 is SGDLS, CDR2 YYNGEE, per germline. CDR3 nucleotide sequence: TGTGCCAGCAGCGTAGGGACAGGGGTCACAGATACGCAGTATTTT. Translation: CASSVGTGVTDTQYF.

The chain uses TRBV29-1 and TRBJ2-5, with 13 nucleotides matching TRBD2. CDR1 and CDR2 from the germline V gene are SQVTM and ANQGSEA. There are 13 residues in the CDR3. V was clipped by 6 bases and J by 4 bases; unmatched bases: 2. In DNA, the CDR3 is TGCAGCGTGTGGACTAGCGGGAGAGAGACCCAGTACTTC. Its translation: CSVWTSGRETQYF.

J is TRBJ2-7 and V is TRBV7-2, with TRBD2 matching over 10 bases. This CDR3 is built from 16 residues. The germline V gene has CDR1 SGHTA and CDR2 FQGNSA. V shed 4 bases, J shed 5 bases, and the junction held 11 bases outside the gene matches. DNA of the CDR3: TGTGCCAGCAGCTCCGAAGGACTAGCGGCATTCCACGAGCAGTACTTC. Protein product: CASSSEGLAAFHEQYF.

The chain employs TRBV29-1 and TRBJ2-7, with D possibly matching TRBD1 (5 bases). The CDR3 is 15 residues long. The germline CDR1 and CDR2 sequences are SQVTM and ANQGSEA. V was shortened by 7 bases and J by 5 bases, with 24 bases between the two germline ends. The CDR3 spells CSARQSLYATDEQYF. CDR3 nucleotides: TGCAGCGCCCGACAGTCCCTTTACGCCACTGACGAGCAGTACTTC.

This chain links TRBV9 with TRBJ1-2, with a tentative D call TRBD1 (5 bases). V shed 0 bases and J shed 7 bases, with 10 bases lying between them. Germline V gene lookup returns CDR1 SGDLS and CDR2 YYNGEE. The CDR3 consists of 13 residues. This CDR3 is CASSVALTAGYTF. The CDR3 DNA is TGTGCCAGCAGCGTAGCTTTGACAGCTGGCTACACCTTC.

The chain is built from TRBV28 and TRBJ1-5, with TRBD1 matching 7 bases. J gave up 1 base and V 6 bases, and 9 bases lay outside the gene matches. Germline V lookup: CDR1 MDHEN, CDR2 SYDVKM. The CDR3 is made up of 16 amino acids. The DNA for the CDR3 is TGTGCCAGCAGACCCTGGACAGGAAAAAGCAATCAGCCCCAGCATTTT. Translation: CASRPWTGKSNQPQHF.

The DNA of the CDR3 is TGTGCCAGTAGTATAGCGGGACAGGTGACGGGCCAGCCCCAGCATTTT. This codes for CASSIAGQVTGQPQHF. V gene TRBV19 combines with J gene TRBJ1-5, with 8 positions matching TRBD1. The CDR3 sequence is 16 residues long. Looked up from germline, CDR1 is LNHDA and CDR2 is SQIVND (reference sequence). The V and J ends lost 1 base and 7 bases, in that order; junction bases with no gene match: 9.

V usage is TRBV7-2 and J usage is TRBJ2-2; 7 positions match TRBD1. The CDR3 is 15 residues long. J lost 3 bases, V lost 2 bases, and 3 bases had no gene match. Germline loops: CDR1 SGHTA, CDR2 FQGNSA. The chain's CDR3 is CASSLLGQDTGELFF. The CDR3 DNA reads TGTGCCAGCAGCTTATTAGGACAGGACACCGGGGAGCTGTTTTTT.

This sequence joins TRBV18 and TRBJ2-3; D gene unclear. The germline V and J ends were trimmed by 2 bases and 2 bases, with 11 bases remaining between them. Per germline, CDR1 KGHSH and CDR2 LQKENI. This CDR3 is 15 amino acids long. This chain's CDR3 is CASSPYGRNTDTQYF. The CDR3 DNA sequence: TGTGCCAGCTCACCATACGGTCGGAACACAGATACGCAGTATTTT.

The DNA of the CDR3 is TGTGCCAGCAGCTTAGGTGGGACGGTTGGGGCCTACGAGCAGTACTTC. Translation: CASSLGGTVGAYEQYF. The chain joins TRBV7-8 to TRBJ2-7, with D perhaps matching TRBD1 or TRBD2 (5 bases each). The germline gives CDR1 SGHVS, CDR2 FQNEAQ. The ends were cut back, 1 base at V and 2 bases at J, with 15 bases in the middle. This CDR3 is 16 amino acids long.

This clone was seen a few times. The chain combines TRBV19 with TRBJ1-5, with TRBD1 identical over 7 bases. This CDR3 spans 13 amino acids. After removal of 8 bases from V and 0 bases from J, the junction contained 1 base not matched to a gene. Germline V gives CDR1 LNHDA, CDR2 SQIVND (reference sequence). The CDR3 coding sequence is TGTGCCAGTGGGGACAGTAGCAATCAGCCCCAGCATTTT. Protein product: CASGDSSNQPQHF.

This rearrangement joins TRBV5-1 to TRBJ2-1; TRBD2 aligns across 15 bases. Looked up from germline, CDR1 is SGHRS and CDR2 is YFSETQ. This CDR3 is built from 18 residues. V was clipped by 4 bases and J by 9 bases; unmatched bases: 14. The CDR3 nucleotides read TGCGCCAGCAGCAACGGACTAGCGGGAGGGCGGCAAGGTCTTGAGCAGTTCTTC. Amino acids: CASSNGLAGGRQGLEQFF. Drawing the rest from reference TRBV5-1 and TRBJ2-1, the complete variable domain is KAGVTQTPRYLIKTRGQQVTLSCSPISGHRSVSWYQQTPGQGLQFLFEYFSETQRNKGNFPGRFSGRQFSNSRSEMNVSTLELGDSALYLCASSNGLAGGRQGLEQFFGPGTRLTVL.

This chain joins TRBV28 and TRBJ1-4; D is perhaps TRBD1 (5 bases). CDR3 size: 14 residues. Per germline, CDR1 MDHEN and CDR2 SYDVKM. The germline V and J ends were trimmed by 6 bases and 4 bases, with 12 bases remaining between them. The CDR3 DNA follows: TGTGCCAGCAGCTCCGGGGGGGATAATGAAAAACTGTTTTTT. Its translation: CASSSGGDNEKLFF.

This chain links TRBV11-3 with TRBJ1-1, with D hard to call. The CDR3 loop spans 14 amino acids. Trimming stripped 3 bases from V and 3 bases from J, with 11 bases between. Germline CDR1 SGHNT, CDR2 YENEEA. The CDR3 DNA follows: TGTGCCAGCAGCTTCGGGAATAAGGACACTGAAGCTTTCTTT. Translation gives CASSFGNKDTEAFF.

CDR3 residues: CASSEGGGEQYF. The CDR3 coding sequence is TGCGCCAGCAGTGAAGGTGGGGGCGAGCAGTACTTC. V gene TRBV10-1 combines with J gene TRBJ2-7; D possibly uses TRBD1 or TRBD2 (5 bases each). Germline CDR1 and CDR2: WNHNN and SYGVQD (reference sequence). Trimming left V 3 bases short and J 6 bases short, with 9 bases between. This CDR3 is 12 amino acids long.

The gene calls are TRBV2 and TRBJ1-5; 7 bases align to TRBD1. Germline V gene lookup returns CDR1 SNHLY and CDR2 FYNNEI. The trim removed 3 bases at V and 3 bases at J, leaving 5 bases unmatched. The CDR3 is made up of 15 amino acids. CDR3 in DNA: TGTGCCAGCAGTGAGGGGACAGCTAACAATCAGCCCCAGCATTTT. Residues: CASSEGTANNQPQHF.

The chain carries TRBV28 and TRBJ1-5; weak D call: TRBD1 (6 bases). The V gene lost 5 bases and the J gene lost 8 bases, with 16 bases spanning the gap. The CDR3 is 14 amino acids. Germline-derived CDR1 and CDR2 are MDHEN and SYDVKM. The DNA for the CDR3 is TGTGCCAGCAGTCCTTGGACAGAACTTAAGCCCCAGCATTTT. Encoded protein: CASSPWTELKPQHF.

The chain couples TRBV7-9 to TRBJ2-7, with D tentatively TRBD2 (6 bases). CDR1 and CDR2 (germline): SEHNR, FQNEAQ (reference sequence). The CDR3 has 15 residues. V shed 5 bases and J shed 4 bases, with 18 bases lying between them. CDR3 nucleotide sequence: TGTGCCAGCAGCCCACGGGAGCTTCTGGGGTACGAGCAGTACTTC. As protein: CASSPRELLGYEQYF.

The rearrangement uses TRBV9 and TRBJ1-1, with unresolved D. Trimming cost V 1 base and J 5 bases, with 9 bases left between them. CDR1 and CDR2 from the germline V gene are SGDLS and YYNGEE. This CDR3 is built from 13 residues. CDR3 sequence reads: CASSVSLMTEAFF. Written as DNA, the CDR3 is TGTGCCAGCAGCGTAAGTCTGATGACTGAAGCTTTCTTT.

The V and J genes are TRBV2 and TRBJ1-2; D is perhaps TRBD1 (5 bases). The length of the CDR3 is 13 residues. The V and J ends lost 6 bases and 7 bases respectively, with 15 bases between them. The germline V gene has CDR1 SNHLY and CDR2 FYNNEI. CDR3 in amino acids: CASSGDSHGGYTF. As DNA, the CDR3 is TGTGCCAGCAGCGGGGACTCCCATGGTGGCTACACCTTC. Variable domain in full (rest from reference TRBV2 and TRBJ1-2): EPEVTQTPSHQVTQMGQEVILRCVPISNHLYFYWYRQILGQKVEFLVSFYNNEISEKSEIFDDQFSVERPDGSNFTLKIRSTKLEDSAMYFCASSGDSHGGYTFGSGTRLTVV.

The chain couples TRBV29-1 to TRBJ1-2; D is unclear. This CDR3 has 13 amino acids. V dropped 6 bases and J dropped 5 bases, with 16 bases sitting between them. CDR1 and CDR2 (germline): SQVTM, ANQGSEA. The CDR3 spells CSVVEVAGYGYTF. As DNA, the CDR3 is TGCAGCGTAGTGGAGGTCGCGGGGTATGGCTACACCTTC.

About this clone: Different DNA sequences within this sample yield the same CDR3. The gene calls are TRBV30 and TRBJ1-1; the D is unclear. Trimming took off 0 bases at V and 1 base at J, with 6 bases between the two ends. This CDR3 is built from 13 residues. Germline assignment: CDR1 GTSNPN and CDR2 SVGIG (reference sequence). The CDR3 coding sequence is TGTGCCTGGAGTGTACGACGGAACACTGAAGCTTTCTTT. Its translation: CAWSVRRNTEAFF.